Below, one TCR beta chain is given with its context. Sequencing was performed with immunoSEQ multiplex PCR; in TCRdb, only in-frame clones are kept and a portion is missing. The sample holds roughly 120,000 clones, 88% seen once. These data originate in a study of control samples from healthy donors and cancer patients. The germline V gene encodes CDR1 MNHEY and CDR2 SVGAGI. Trimming took 6 bases from V and 2 from J; bases not matched to a gene: 5. This CDR3 contains 14 residues. J is TRBJ1-1 and V is TRBV6-5; 8 bases are a match to TRBD1. Specimen: blood. The clonotype originates from a man in his fifties in good health. The CDR3 spells CASRMDRVNTEAFF. In DNA, the CDR3 is TGTGCCAGCAGAATGGACAGGGTTAACACTGAAGCTTTCTTT.